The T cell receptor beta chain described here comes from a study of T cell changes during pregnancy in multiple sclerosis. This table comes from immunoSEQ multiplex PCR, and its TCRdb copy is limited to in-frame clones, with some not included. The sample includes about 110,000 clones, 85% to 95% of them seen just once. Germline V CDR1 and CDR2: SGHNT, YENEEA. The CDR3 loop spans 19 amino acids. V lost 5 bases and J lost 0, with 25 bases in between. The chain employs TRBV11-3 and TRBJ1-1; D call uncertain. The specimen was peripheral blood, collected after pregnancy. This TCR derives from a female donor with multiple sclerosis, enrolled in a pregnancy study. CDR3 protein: CASSVKPTASRLMNTEAFF. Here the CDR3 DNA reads TGTGCCAGCAGCGTTAAGCCCACAGCTTCGCGTCTTATGAACACTGAAGCTTTCTTT.